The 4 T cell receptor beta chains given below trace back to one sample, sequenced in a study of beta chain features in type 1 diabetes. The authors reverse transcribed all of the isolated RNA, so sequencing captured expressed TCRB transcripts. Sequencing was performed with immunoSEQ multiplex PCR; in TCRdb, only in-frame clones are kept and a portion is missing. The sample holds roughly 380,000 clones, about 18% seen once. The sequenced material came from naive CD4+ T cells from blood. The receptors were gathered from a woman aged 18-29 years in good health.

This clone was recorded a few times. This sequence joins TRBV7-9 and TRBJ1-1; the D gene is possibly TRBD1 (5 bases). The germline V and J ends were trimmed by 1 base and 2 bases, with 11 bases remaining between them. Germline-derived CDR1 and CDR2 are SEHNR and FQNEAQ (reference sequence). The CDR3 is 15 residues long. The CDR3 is CASSLDYRRNTEAFF. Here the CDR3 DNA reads TGTGCCAGCAGCTTAGATTACAGGAGAAACACTGAAGCTTTCTTT.

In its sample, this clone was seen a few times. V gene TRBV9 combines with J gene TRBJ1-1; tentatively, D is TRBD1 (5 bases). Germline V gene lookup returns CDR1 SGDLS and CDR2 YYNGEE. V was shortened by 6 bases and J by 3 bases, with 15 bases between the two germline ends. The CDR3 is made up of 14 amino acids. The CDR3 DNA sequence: TGTGCCAGCACCTTTGGACAATCGGACACTGAAGCTTTCTTT. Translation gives CASTFGQSDTEAFF. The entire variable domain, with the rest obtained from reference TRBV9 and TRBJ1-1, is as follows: DSGVTQTPKHLITATGQRVTLRCSPRSGDLSVYWYQQSLDQGLQFLIQYYNGEERAKGNILERFSAQQFPDLHSELNLSSLELGDSALYFCASTFGQSDTEAFFGQGTRLTVV.

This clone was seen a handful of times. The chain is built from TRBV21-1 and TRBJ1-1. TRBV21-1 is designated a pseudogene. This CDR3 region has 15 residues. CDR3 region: CASSKGGVMNTEAFF. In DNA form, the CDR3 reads TGTGCCAGCAGCAAAGGAGGAGTGATGAACACTGAAGCTTTCTTT.

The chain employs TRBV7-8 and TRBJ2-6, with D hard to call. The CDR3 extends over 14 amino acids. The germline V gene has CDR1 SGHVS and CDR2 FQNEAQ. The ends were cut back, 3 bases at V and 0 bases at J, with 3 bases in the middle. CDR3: CASSLRSGANVLTF. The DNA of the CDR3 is TGTGCCAGCAGCTTGCGCTCTGGGGCCAACGTCCTGACTTTC.